This T cell receptor beta chain was sequenced in a study of CD8 T cells in ankylosing spondylitis. This clonotype was picked up many times. TCRdb ran MiXCR on the 5' RACE reads and lists one entry per CDR3 protein. The table includes 36,000 or so distinct CDR3 sequences, over 10% detected once. V lost 1 base, J lost 5 bases, and 15 bases lay in between. CDR3 length equals 16 residues. The TCR was taken from a male donor with ankylosing spondylitis. V usage is TRBV12-3 or TRBV12-4 and J usage is TRBJ1-5, with D maybe TRBD1 (6 bases). Sequenced sample: synovial fluid, either unsorted or a sorted T cell fraction (not recorded which). The CDR3 protein is CASSLGATGIDQPQHF. The CDR3 DNA sequence: TGTGCCAGCAGTTTAGGGGCTACAGGGATCGATCAGCCCCAGCATTTT.